Presented here are 2 T cell receptor beta chains from one specimen sequenced in a study of T cells in women clearing cervical HPV infection (dated by TCRdb to 2017 to 2018). Preparation of the library involved the immunoSEQ multiplex PCR assay. TCRdb provides this immuneACCESS table in a form limited to in-frame rearrangements. Some clones are lacking; in checked studies, under half of them reflect an unresolved V gene, and why the rest are absent is not known. The table for this sample records tens of thousands of clones. Of the sample, approximately 6% falls within the top ten clones. The sequenced sample was blood buffy coat. These receptors were obtained from a woman aged 18 to 69 with a cervical HPV16 infection that either progressed to CIN3+ or cleared (not recorded which).

This clone is called medium-sized (0.01 to 0.1%) based on its frequency. The sequence runs out 3 residues before the end of the CDR3; the remainder is reconstructed from the germline J gene. The rearrangement uses TRBV18 and TRBJ2-7; 8 bases agree with TRBD2. This CDR3 has 14 residues. Germline V gene sequence: CDR1 KGHSH, CDR2 LQKENI. Trimming took 3 bases from V and 1 from J; bases not matched to a gene: 2. CDR3 sequence reads: CASSPSGSSYEQYF. The sequenced CDR3 bases are TGTGCCAGCTCACCGAGCGGGAGTTCCTACGAG.

About this clone itself: The read falls 3 residues short of the CDR3 end, and the missing part is taken from the germline J gene. V gene TRBV30 combines with J gene TRBJ1-3; D gene ambiguous. This CDR3 contains 12 residues. V lost 0 bases, J lost 4 bases, and 4 bases lay in between. Germline CDR1 GTSNPN, CDR2 SVGIG (reference sequence). Here the CDR3 reads CAWSVAGNTIYF. The sequenced CDR3 bases are TGTGCCTGGAGTGTGGCCGGAAACACC.